One and the same sample provided the 22 T cell receptor beta chains below, sequenced in a study of blood T cell repertoires in COVID-19. Method: immunoSEQ multiplex PCR; TCRdb's copy keeps in-frame clones and lacks some. The data show a few hundred thousand clones, 70% to 90% seen once. The sample comprised peripheral blood. The receptors originated from a man aged 45 to 65 who had recovered from COVID-19.

The genes are TRBV28 and TRBJ2-2; a possible D gene is TRBD1 (6 bases). Germline lookup yields CDR1 MDHEN and CDR2 SYDVKM. Trimming stripped 3 bases from V and 8 bases from J, with 10 bases between. The length of the CDR3 is 13 residues. The chain's CDR3 is CASSLGTPGELFF. CDR3 nucleotide sequence: TGTGCCAGCAGTTTGGGGACACCTGGGGAGCTGTTTTTT.

CDR3 sequence (DNA): TGTGCCTGGAGTGTACTAAGGGAGCGGGGTGAGCAGTTCTTC. It codes for CAWSVLRERGEQFF. This chain connects TRBV30 to TRBJ2-1; 7 nucleotides line up with TRBD2. V was pared by 0 bases and J by 9 bases, with 8 bases of the junction left unmatched. Germline CDR1 is GTSNPN and CDR2 is SVGIG (reference sequence). CDR3 length equals 14 residues.

The J gene is TRBJ2-1, the V gene TRBV10-3, with 15 bases matching TRBD2. This CDR3 is 16 amino acids long. Unmatched junction bases numbered 4, after V lost 2 bases and J lost 8 bases. Germline-derived CDR1 and CDR2 are ENHRY and SYGVKD. In nucleotides, the CDR3 is TGTGCCATCAGTGAGCCCGGACTAGCGGGAGGGGATGAGCAGTTCTTC. Translated: CAISEPGLAGGDEQFF.

The chain recombines TRBV2 with TRBJ2-7; unclear D gene. The germline V gene has CDR1 SNHLY and CDR2 FYNNEI. The CDR3 contains 11 residues. Trimming removed 4 bases from V and 13 bases from J, with 14 bases in between. CDR3 region: CASSAWSVSYF. The CDR3 DNA sequence: TGTGCCAGCAGTGCTTGGTCAGTTTCTTACTTC. The complete variable domain, with remaining parts taken from reference TRBV2 and TRBJ2-7, reads EPEVTQTPSHQVTQMGQEVILRCVPISNHLYFYWYRQILGQKVEFLVSFYNNEISEKSEIFDDQFSVERPDGSNFTLKIRSTKLEDSAMYFCASSAWSVSYFGPGTRLTVT.

The rearrangement uses TRBV28 and TRBJ1-2, with D possibly TRBD1 on 6 matching bases. The V gene's germline CDR1 is MDHEN and CDR2 SYDVKM. V was cut by 4 bases and J by 4 bases, with 16 bases left in between. The CDR3 is made up of 15 amino acids. The CDR3 reads CASSSPPTGSYGYTF. In nucleotides, the CDR3 is TGTGCCAGCAGTTCCCCCCCGACAGGATCCTATGGCTACACCTTC.

This chain connects TRBV6-5 to TRBJ2-7, with 7 bases identical to TRBD1. The germline CDR1 and CDR2 sequences are MNHEY and SVGAGI. V gave up 8 bases and J gave up 3 bases; unmatched junction bases: 4. The CDR3 covers 12 residues. The CDR3 sequence is CASRDRNYEQYF. CDR3 bases: TGTGCCAGCCGGGACAGAAACTACGAGCAGTACTTC.

The chain links TRBV24-1 to TRBJ2-3, with 9 bases matching TRBD2. V trimming: 4 bases; J trimming: 2 bases; junction bases outside the gene matches: 9. Germline CDR1 is KGHDR and CDR2 is SFDVKD. The CDR3 consists of 17 residues. The CDR3 bases are TGTGCCACCAGTGACCGGCGGCTAGCGGGGACCACAGATACGCAGTATTTT. It codes for CATSDRRLAGTTDTQYF.

The chain has TRBV6-2 or TRBV6-3 and TRBJ2-2; D gene uncertain. The CDR3 consists of 15 residues. The germline CDR1 and CDR2 sequences are MNHEY and SVGEGT. V was clipped by 4 bases and J by 6 bases, with 15 bases between them. CDR3 amino acids: CASSFLTLEAGELFF. CDR3 DNA sequence: TGTGCCAGCAGTTTCCTAACGTTAGAGGCCGGGGAGCTGTTTTTT.

The chain has TRBV9 and TRBJ1-2; 11 bases agree with TRBD1. CDR3 length equals 15 residues. J was trimmed by 5 bases and V by 10 bases; bases with no gene match: 13. Germline lookup yields CDR1 SGDLS and CDR2 YYNGEE. This CDR3 reads CARGGGDRGIYGYTF. The CDR3 DNA reads as TGTGCCCGCGGGGGCGGGGACAGGGGGATATATGGCTACACCTTC.

The rearrangement joins TRBV5-1 to TRBJ2-5, with TRBD2 matching 10 bases. V was clipped by 2 bases and J by 5 bases; unmatched bases: 3. The germline V gene has CDR1 SGHRS and CDR2 YFSETQ. CDR3 size: 14 residues. In DNA form, the CDR3 reads TGCGCCAGCAGCTTCACTAGCGGGATCGAGACCCAGTACTTC. The encoded protein is CASSFTSGIETQYF.

This rearrangement joins TRBV28 to TRBJ2-7, with a tentative D call TRBD2 (5 bases). V lost 3 bases and J lost 4, with 25 bases in between. The CDR3 extends over 18 amino acids. In germline, CDR1 is MDHEN, CDR2 SYDVKM. Written as DNA, the CDR3 is TGTGCCAGCAGTTTTTCCCTCGGTTTAGGGAGCTCGGAGTACGAGCAGTACTTC. Its translation is CASSFSLGLGSSEYEQYF.

The chain employs TRBV6-1 and TRBJ2-3, with TRBD2 matching over 10 bases. This CDR3 contains 16 residues. The germline CDR1 and CDR2 sequences are MNHNS and SASEGT. Trimming at V came to 3 bases and at J to 4 bases, leaving 7 bases not matched to a gene. This chain's CDR3 is CASSEGAGGPPDTQYF. CDR3 DNA: TGTGCCAGCAGTGAGGGAGCGGGAGGGCCTCCAGATACGCAGTATTTT.

This chain joins TRBV5-4 and TRBJ2-7; a possible D gene is TRBD2 (5 bases). CDR1 and CDR2 (germline): SGHNT, YYREEE (reference sequence). The CDR3 consists of 14 residues. V was cut by 7 bases and J by 3 bases, with 17 bases left in between. The CDR3 loop reads CASSVGVPVYEQYF. Here the CDR3 DNA reads TGTGCCAGCTCCGTCGGGGTCCCGGTCTACGAGCAGTACTTC.

The genes are TRBV3-1 (or the pseudogene TRBV3-2) and TRBJ2-2, with 9 bases that match TRBD2. The CDR3 loop spans 19 amino acids. Trimming at V came to 1 base and at J to 3 bases, leaving 12 bases not matched to a gene. Germline CDR1 and CDR2: LGHDT and YNNKEL (reference sequence). Here the CDR3 DNA reads TGTGCCAGCAGCCAAGGCTGGCGGGAGGGCCACCGCGACACCGGGGAGCTGTTTTTT. It yields the protein CASSQGWREGHRDTGELFF.

This sequence joins TRBV28 and TRBJ1-2; D is uncertain. The CDR3 sequence is 16 residues long. V lost 3 bases and J 4 bases, leaving 18 bases between the germline ends. Germline values: CDR1 MDHEN, CDR2 SYDVKM. Here the CDR3 DNA reads TGTGCCAGCAGTTTTTCCTCTCGGGGTCGCGGCTATGGCTACACCTTC. This gives the protein CASSFSSRGRGYGYTF.

The chain employs TRBV7-9 and TRBJ2-5; D might be TRBD2 (6 bases). This CDR3 spans 15 amino acids. Germline V gives CDR1 SEHNR, CDR2 FQNEAQ (reference sequence). Trimming shortened V by 1 base and J by 2 bases, and 11 bases separated the two germline ends. For the CDR3, the DNA is TGTGCCAGCAGCTTAGATGTGGGAGGACAAGAGACCCAGTACTTC. It translates to CASSLDVGGQETQYF.

The chain links TRBV28 to TRBJ1-2, with 9 bases that match TRBD1. This CDR3 has 16 amino acids. Germline loops: CDR1 MDHEN, CDR2 SYDVKM. The V gene end was trimmed by 8 bases and the J gene end by 5 bases; junction bases not matched to a gene: 15. The CDR3 sequence is CASRPVKGQGGYGYTF. CDR3 sequence (DNA): TGTGCCAGCCGCCCCGTGAAGGGACAGGGAGGTTATGGCTACACCTTC.

The chain carries TRBV27 and TRBJ2-7; no firm D call. From germline, CDR1 is MNHEY and CDR2 SMNVEV (reference sequence). Trimming left V 6 bases short and J 2 bases short, with 14 bases between. The CDR3 is 14 amino acids. This CDR3 reads CASSLGGRTYEQYF. In nucleotides, the CDR3 is TGTGCCAGCAGCCTCGGTGGCAGGACCTACGAGCAGTACTTC.

This clone appeared a single time. The J gene is TRBJ2-1, the V gene TRBV28, with 7 positions matching TRBD1. CDR1 is MDHEN, CDR2 SYDVKM, per germline. CDR3 size: 16 residues. The V gene end was trimmed by 6 bases and the J gene end by 7 bases; junction bases not matched to a gene: 15. The CDR3 DNA follows: TGTGCCAGCAGCCCAGGGGGTATTTGGGTCGAGAATGAGCAGTTCTTC. Its protein product is CASSPGGIWVENEQFF.

V is TRBV5-1 and J is TRBJ2-2; weak D call: TRBD2 (5 bases). The V and J ends lost 5 bases and 1 base respectively, with 9 bases between them. Germline V CDR1 and CDR2: SGHRS, YFSETQ. This CDR3 is built from 14 residues. In DNA, the CDR3 is TGCGCCAGCAGGAGGGAACTGAACACCGGGGAGCTGTTTTTT. It codes for CASRRELNTGELFF. The variable domain in full, with the rest retrieved from reference TRBV5-1 and TRBJ2-2, is KAGVTQTPRYLIKTRGQQVTLSCSPISGHRSVSWYQQTPGQGLQFLFEYFSETQRNKGNFPGRFSGRQFSNSRSEMNVSTLELGDSALYLCASRRELNTGELFFGEGSRLTVL.

This clone was detected only a few times. V gene TRBV13 combines with J gene TRBJ1-5; TRBD1 is a possible D gene (5 bases). The CDR3 spans 12 residues. Germline CDR1 is PRHDT and CDR2 is FYEKMQ (reference sequence). V lost 0 bases and J lost 13, with 10 bases in between. DNA of the CDR3: TGTGCCAGCAGCTTAGGCAGGGAGGTACAGCATTTT. Its protein is CASSLGREVQHF.

The V call is TRBV27, the J call TRBJ2-1; 12 bases are shared with TRBD2. The CDR3 has 19 amino acids. Germline values: CDR1 MNHEY, CDR2 SMNVEV (reference sequence). The V segment lost 6 bases and the J segment 7 bases; nucleotides outside the gene matches: 19. The DNA for the CDR3 is TGTGCCAGCAGCCTTATCCCCCACCCCACTAGCGGGAGGAGGAATGAGCAGTTCTTC. It yields the protein CASSLIPHPTSGRRNEQFF.